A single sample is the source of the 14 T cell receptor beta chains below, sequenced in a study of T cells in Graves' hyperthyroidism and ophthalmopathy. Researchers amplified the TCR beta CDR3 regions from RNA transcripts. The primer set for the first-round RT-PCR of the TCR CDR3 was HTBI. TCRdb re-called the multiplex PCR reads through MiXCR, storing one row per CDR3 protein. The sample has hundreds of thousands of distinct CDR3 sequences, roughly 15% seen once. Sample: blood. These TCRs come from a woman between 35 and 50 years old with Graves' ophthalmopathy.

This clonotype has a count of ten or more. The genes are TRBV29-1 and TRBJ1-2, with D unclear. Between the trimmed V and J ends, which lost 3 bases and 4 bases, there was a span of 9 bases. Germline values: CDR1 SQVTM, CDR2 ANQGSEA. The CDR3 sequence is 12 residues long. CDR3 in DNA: TGCAGCGTTGAGGAAGACGGCTATGGCTACACCTTC. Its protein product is CSVEEDGYGYTF.

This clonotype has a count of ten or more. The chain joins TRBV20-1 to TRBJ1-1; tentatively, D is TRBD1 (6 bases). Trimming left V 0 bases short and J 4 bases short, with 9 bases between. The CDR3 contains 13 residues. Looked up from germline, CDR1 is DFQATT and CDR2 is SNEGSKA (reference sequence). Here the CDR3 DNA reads TGCAGTGCTAGAGAGCTCAGGGGCACTGAAGCTTTCTTT. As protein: CSARELRGTEAFF.

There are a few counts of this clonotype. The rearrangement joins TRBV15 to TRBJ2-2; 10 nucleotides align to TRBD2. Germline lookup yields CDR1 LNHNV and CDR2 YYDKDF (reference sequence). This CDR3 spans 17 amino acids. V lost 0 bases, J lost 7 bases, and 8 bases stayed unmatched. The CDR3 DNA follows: TGTGCCACCAGCAGAGAGATAGCGGGAGGAATTCGCGGGGAGCTGTTTTTT. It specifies CATSREIAGGIRGELFF.

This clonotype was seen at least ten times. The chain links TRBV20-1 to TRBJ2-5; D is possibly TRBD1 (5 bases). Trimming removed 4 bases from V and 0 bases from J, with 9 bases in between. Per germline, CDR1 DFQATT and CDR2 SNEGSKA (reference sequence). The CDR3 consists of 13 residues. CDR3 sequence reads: CSAIGADQETQYF. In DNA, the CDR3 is TGCAGTGCTATTGGGGCAGACCAAGAGACCCAGTACTTC.

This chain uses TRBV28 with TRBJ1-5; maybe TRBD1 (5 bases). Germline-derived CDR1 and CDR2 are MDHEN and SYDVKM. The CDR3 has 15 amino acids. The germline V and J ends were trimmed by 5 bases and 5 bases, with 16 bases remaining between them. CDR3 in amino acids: CASSPTGLFDQPQHF. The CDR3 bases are TGTGCCAGCAGTCCCACGGGACTCTTCGATCAGCCCCAGCATTTT.

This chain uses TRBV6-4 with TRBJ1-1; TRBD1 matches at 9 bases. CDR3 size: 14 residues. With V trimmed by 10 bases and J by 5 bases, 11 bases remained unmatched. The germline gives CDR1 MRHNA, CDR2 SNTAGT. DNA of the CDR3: TGTGCCACCACGGACGGGACAGGGAGGACTGAAGCTTTCTTT. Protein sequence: CATTDGTGRTEAFF.

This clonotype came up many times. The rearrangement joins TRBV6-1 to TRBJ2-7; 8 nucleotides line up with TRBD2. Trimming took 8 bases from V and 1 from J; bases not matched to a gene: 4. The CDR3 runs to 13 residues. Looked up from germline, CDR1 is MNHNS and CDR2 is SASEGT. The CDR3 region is CASGGRKSYEQYF. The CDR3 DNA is TGTGCCAGCGGCGGGAGGAAATCCTACGAGCAGTACTTC.

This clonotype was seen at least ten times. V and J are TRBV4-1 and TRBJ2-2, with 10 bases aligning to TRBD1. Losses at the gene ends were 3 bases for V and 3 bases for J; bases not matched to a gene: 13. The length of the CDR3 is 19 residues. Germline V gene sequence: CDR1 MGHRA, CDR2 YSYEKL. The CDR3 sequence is CASSHPTGGDPAYTGELFF. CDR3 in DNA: TGCGCCAGCAGCCACCCGACAGGGGGCGACCCGGCGTACACCGGGGAGCTGTTTTTT.

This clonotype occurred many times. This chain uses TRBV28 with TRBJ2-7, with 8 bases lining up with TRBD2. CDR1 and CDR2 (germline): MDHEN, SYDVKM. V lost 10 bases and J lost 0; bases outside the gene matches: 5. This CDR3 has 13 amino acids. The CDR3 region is CATRGGYSYEQYF. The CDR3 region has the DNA TGTGCCACCCGGGGGGGTTACTCCTACGAGCAGTACTTC.

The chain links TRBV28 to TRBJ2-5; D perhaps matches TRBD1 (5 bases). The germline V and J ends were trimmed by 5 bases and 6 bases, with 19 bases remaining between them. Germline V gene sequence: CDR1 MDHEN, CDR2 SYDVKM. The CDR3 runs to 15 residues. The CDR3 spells CASSRTQGEGKTQYF. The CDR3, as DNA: TGTGCCAGCAGTCGCACCCAAGGGGAAGGGAAGACCCAGTACTTC.

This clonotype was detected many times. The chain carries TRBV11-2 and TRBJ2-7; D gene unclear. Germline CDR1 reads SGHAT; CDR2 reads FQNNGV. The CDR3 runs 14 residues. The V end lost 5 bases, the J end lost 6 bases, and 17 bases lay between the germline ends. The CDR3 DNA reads TGTGCCAGCAGCCCTAGTTTCTCGTCTCTCGAGCAGTACTTC. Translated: CASSPSFSSLEQYF.

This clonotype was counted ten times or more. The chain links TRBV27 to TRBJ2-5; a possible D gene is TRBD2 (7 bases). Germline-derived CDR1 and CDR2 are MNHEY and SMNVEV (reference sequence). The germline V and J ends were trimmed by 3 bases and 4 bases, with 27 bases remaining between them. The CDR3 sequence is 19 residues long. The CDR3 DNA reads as TGTGCCAGCAGTTTGGGCCAGGGGAGTGGTGCGGGAGTGAGAGAGACCCAGTACTTC. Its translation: CASSLGQGSGAGVRETQYF.

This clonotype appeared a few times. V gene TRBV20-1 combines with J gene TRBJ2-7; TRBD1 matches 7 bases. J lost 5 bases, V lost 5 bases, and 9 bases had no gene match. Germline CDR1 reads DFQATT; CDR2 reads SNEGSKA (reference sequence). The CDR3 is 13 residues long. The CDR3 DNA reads TGCAGTGCTCCGAGAGGGGGCGGCCACGAGCAGTACTTC. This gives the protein CSAPRGGGHEQYF.

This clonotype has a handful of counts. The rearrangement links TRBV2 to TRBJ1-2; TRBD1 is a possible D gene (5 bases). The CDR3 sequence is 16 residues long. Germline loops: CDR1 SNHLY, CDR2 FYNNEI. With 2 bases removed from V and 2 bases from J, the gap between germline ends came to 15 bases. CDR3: CASSEWGVEVNYGYTF. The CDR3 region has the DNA TGTGCCAGCAGTGAATGGGGGGTAGAGGTGAACTATGGCTACACCTTC.